This T cell receptor beta chain came from a study of blood T cells in healthy people across ages. Peripheral blood, about 10 milliliters per donor, was collected. This clonotype showed up many times. Next came a second PCR, run for about 7 to 12 cycles, which used a sample-barcoded 5' primer along with a J-beta primer mix. TCRdb independently ran MiXCR on the 5' RACE reads; one entry per CDR3 protein. The table includes about a million distinct CDR3 sequences, approximately 38% detected once. The CDR3 consists of 15 residues. Germline lookup yields CDR1 SQVTM and CDR2 ANQGSEA. Trimming removed 6 bases from V and 14 bases from J; junction bases left unmatched: 20.

The specimen sequenced was blood. V is TRBV29-1 and J is TRBJ2-1; 9 nucleotides match TRBD1. This TCR was recovered from a man in his late teens or twenties in good health. The CDR3 nucleotides read TGCAGCGTCGGAAGGGGACAGGGACTGACGTCGAGTGAGTTCTTC. This gives the protein CSVGRGQGLTSSEFF.